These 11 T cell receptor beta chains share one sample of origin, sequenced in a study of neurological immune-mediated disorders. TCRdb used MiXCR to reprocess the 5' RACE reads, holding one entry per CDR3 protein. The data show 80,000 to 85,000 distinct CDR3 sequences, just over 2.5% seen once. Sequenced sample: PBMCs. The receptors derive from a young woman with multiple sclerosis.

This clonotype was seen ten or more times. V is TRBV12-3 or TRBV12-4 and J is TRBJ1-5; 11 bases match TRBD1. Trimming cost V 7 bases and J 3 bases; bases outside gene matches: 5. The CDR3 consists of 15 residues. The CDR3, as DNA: TGTGCCAGCATAGGGACAGGGGGACTCAATCAGCCCCAGCATTTT. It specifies CASIGTGGLNQPQHF.

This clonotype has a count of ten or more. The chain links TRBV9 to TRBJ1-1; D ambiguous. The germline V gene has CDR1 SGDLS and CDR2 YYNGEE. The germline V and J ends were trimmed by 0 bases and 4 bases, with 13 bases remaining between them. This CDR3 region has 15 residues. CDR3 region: CASSVVVVGSTEAFF. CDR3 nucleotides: TGTGCCAGCAGCGTAGTGGTAGTGGGGAGCACTGAAGCTTTCTTT.

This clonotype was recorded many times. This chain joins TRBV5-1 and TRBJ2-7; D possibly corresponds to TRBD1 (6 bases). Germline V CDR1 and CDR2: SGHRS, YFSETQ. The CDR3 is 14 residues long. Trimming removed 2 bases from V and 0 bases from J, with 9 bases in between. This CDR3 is CASSLSGASYEQYF. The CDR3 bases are TGCGCCAGCAGCTTATCAGGGGCCTCCTACGAGCAGTACTTC.

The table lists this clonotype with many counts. The CDR3 protein is CASSLEVFGTAYF. CDR3 in DNA: TGTGCCAGCAGCTTAGAAGTTTTCGGAACAGCTTACTTC. The chain links TRBV7-9 to TRBJ2-5; D remains ambiguous. The CDR3 spans 13 residues. The V gene lost 1 base and the J gene lost 14 bases, with 17 bases spanning the gap. Germline loops: CDR1 SEHNR, CDR2 FQNEAQ (reference sequence).

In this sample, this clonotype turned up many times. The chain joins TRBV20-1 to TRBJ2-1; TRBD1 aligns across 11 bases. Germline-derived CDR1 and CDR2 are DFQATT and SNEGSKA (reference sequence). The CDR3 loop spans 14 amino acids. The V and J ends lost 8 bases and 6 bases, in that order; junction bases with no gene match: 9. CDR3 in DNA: TGCAGTCCCTACGCCGGGACAGGGGGCAATGAGCAGTTCTTC. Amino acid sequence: CSPYAGTGGNEQFF.

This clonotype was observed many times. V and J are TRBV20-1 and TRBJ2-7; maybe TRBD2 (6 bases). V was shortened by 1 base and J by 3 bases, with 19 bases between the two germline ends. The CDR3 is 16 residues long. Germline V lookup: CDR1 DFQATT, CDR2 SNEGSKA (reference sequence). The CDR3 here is CSARGLVSGALYEQYF. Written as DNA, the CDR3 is TGCAGTGCTAGAGGACTAGTTTCTGGGGCTCTCTACGAGCAGTACTTC.

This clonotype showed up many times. The CDR3 loop is CASSSPGTAPYNEQFF. The CDR3 DNA reads as TGCGCCAGCAGCTCCCCCGGGACGGCGCCCTACAATGAGCAGTTCTTC. The J gene is TRBJ2-1, the V gene TRBV5-1; perhaps D is TRBD1 or TRBD2 (5 bases each). Germline-derived CDR1 and CDR2 are SGHRS and YFSETQ. The V gene lost 3 bases and the J gene lost 2 bases, with 15 bases spanning the gap. This CDR3 comprises 16 residues.

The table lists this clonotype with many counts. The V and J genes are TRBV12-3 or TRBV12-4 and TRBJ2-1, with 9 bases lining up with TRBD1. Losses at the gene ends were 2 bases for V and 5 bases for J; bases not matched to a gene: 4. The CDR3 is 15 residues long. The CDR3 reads CASSLRGQGNNEQFF. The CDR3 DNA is TGTGCCAGCAGTTTAAGGGGACAGGGAAACAATGAGCAGTTCTTC.

The chain's CDR3 is CASSLDPGRYGYTF. The CDR3 bases are TGTGCCAGCAGCTTAGACCCAGGCCGCTATGGCTACACCTTC. This sequence joins TRBV7-9 and TRBJ1-2; D remains ambiguous. Trimming shortened V by 1 base and J by 4 bases, and 10 bases separated the two germline ends. This CDR3 spans 14 amino acids. The germline gives CDR1 SEHNR, CDR2 FQNEAQ (reference sequence).

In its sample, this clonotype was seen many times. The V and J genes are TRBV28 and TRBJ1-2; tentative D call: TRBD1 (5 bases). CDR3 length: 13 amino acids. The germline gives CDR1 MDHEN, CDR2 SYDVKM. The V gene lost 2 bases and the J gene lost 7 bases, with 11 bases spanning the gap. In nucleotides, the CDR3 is TGTGCCAGCAGTTTACTCCCCGGGGCTGGCTACACCTTC. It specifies CASSLLPGAGYTF.

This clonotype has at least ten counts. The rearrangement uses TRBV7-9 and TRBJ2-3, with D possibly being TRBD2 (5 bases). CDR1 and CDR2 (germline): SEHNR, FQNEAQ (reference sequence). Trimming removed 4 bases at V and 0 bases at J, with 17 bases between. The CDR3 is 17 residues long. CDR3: CASSSTEDLPSTDTQYF. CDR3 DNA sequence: TGTGCCAGCAGCTCTACGGAGGACTTACCTAGCACAGATACGCAGTATTTT.